These 26 T cell receptor beta chains share one sample of origin, sequenced in a study of shared clonotypes between healthy human individuals. Assay used: immunoSEQ multiplex PCR; TCRdb lists only in-frame clones, some missing. Of approximately 980,000 clones listed, about 80% are singletons. The sample comprised memory CD4+ T cells sorted from blood. The subset denotes: CD45RA-negative fraction. All receptors come from a young man in good health.

The chain combines TRBV5-5 with TRBJ2-7; 7 bases agree with TRBD2. The junction had 8 bases not matched to a gene; V was cut back by 2 bases and J by 0 bases. This CDR3 contains 16 residues. Germline loops: CDR1 SGHKS, CDR2 YYEKEE (reference sequence). CDR3 DNA sequence: TGTGCCAGCAGCTTAGGGCTAGCGGAACCCTCCTACGAGCAGTACTTC. Translation: CASSLGLAEPSYEQYF. Combining the CDR3 with reference TRBV5-5 and TRBJ2-7 gives the whole variable domain DAGVTQSPTHLIKTRGQQVTLRCSPISGHKSVSWYQQVLGQGPQFIFQYYEKEERGRGNFPDRFSARQFPNYSSELNVNALLLGDSALYLCASSLGLAEPSYEQYFGPGTRLTVT.

The chain is built from TRBV14 and TRBJ2-2; D unclear. CDR1 and CDR2 (germline): SGHDN, FVKESK. This CDR3 has 14 amino acids. Deletions cut 3 bases from V and 6 bases from J, with 11 bases between. CDR3 sequence: CASSHRDFAGELFF. In nucleotides, the CDR3 is TGTGCCAGCAGCCACCGAGACTTTGCCGGGGAGCTGTTTTTT.

This chain uses TRBV7-2 with TRBJ1-6, with unresolved D. The CDR3 has 15 amino acids. Trimming took off 2 bases at V and 7 bases at J, with 12 bases between the two ends. CDR1 and CDR2 (germline): SGHTA, FQGNSA. CDR3 DNA sequence: TGTGCCAGCAGCTTACCTTGGTCTGTGAATTCACCCCTCCACTTT. Its protein is CASSLPWSVNSPLHF.

As DNA, the CDR3 is TGCGCCAGCACCAAAAACGGGACAATCAGCATCAGGGATTGCACCGGGGAGCTGTTTTTT. It encodes CASTKNGTISIRDCTGELFF. The V call is TRBV10-1, the J call TRBJ2-2; D might be TRBD1 (6 bases). The CDR3 contains 20 residues. The V end was cut by 7 bases, the J end by 4 bases, with 31 bases between. Germline CDR1 WNHNN, CDR2 SYGVQD (reference sequence).

The rearrangement uses TRBV5-4 and TRBJ2-3; 8 positions agree with TRBD2. V dropped 4 bases and J dropped 2; count of bases not matched to a gene: 9. This CDR3 contains 16 residues. CDR1 is SGHNT and CDR2 is YYREEE in the germline V gene (reference sequence). In DNA, the CDR3 is TGTGCCAGCAGCCAAAGCGGGGGAGGATTCACAGATACGCAGTATTTT. This translates into CASSQSGGGFTDTQYF.

As to this clone: One end of the junction varies from germline; a read error may be responsible. The rearrangement joins TRBV6-1 to TRBJ1-2, with 11 bases fitting TRBD1. CDR3 size: 15 residues. The V gene's germline CDR1 is MNHNS and CDR2 SASEGT. Here the CDR3 reads CASREGQGARYGYTF. The CDR3 DNA follows: TGTGCCAGCAGAGAAGGACAGGGGGCTAGGTATGGCTACACCTTC.

The V and J genes are TRBV28 and TRBJ1-4; D is unclear. CDR3 length: 14 amino acids. The germline gives CDR1 MDHEN, CDR2 SYDVKM. Trimming pared 3 bases from V and 7 bases from J, leaving 12 bases between. For the CDR3, the DNA is TGTGCCAGCAGTTTTATCTCTGCGAGTGAAAAACTGTTTTTT. It translates to CASSFISASEKLFF.

The chain recombines TRBV2 with TRBJ2-3; D gene uncertain. The CDR3 has 15 amino acids. Per the germline V gene, CDR1 is SNHLY and CDR2 is FYNNEI. Trimming shortened V by 7 bases and J by 2 bases, and 16 bases separated the two germline ends. In DNA form, the CDR3 reads TGTGCCAGCACCGCACAAGGACGTTTCACAGATACGCAGTATTTT. It codes for CASTAQGRFTDTQYF. The variable domain in full, with the rest retrieved from reference TRBV2 and TRBJ2-3, is EPEVTQTPSHQVTQMGQEVILRCVPISNHLYFYWYRQILGQKVEFLVSFYNNEISEKSEIFDDQFSVERPDGSNFTLKIRSTKLEDSAMYFCASTAQGRFTDTQYFGPGTRLTVL.

This sequence joins TRBV20-1 and TRBJ2-7; 8 nucleotides match TRBD2. The CDR3 loop spans 11 amino acids. V trimming: 7 bases; J trimming: 2 bases; junction bases outside the gene matches: 1. The V gene's germline CDR1 is DFQATT and CDR2 SNEGSKA (reference sequence). The CDR3, as DNA: TGCAGTGAGCGGGGGACCTACGAGCAGTACTTC. Amino acids: CSERGTYEQYF.

The rearrangement joins TRBV9 to TRBJ1-6, with 7 bases matching TRBD1. V trimming: 1 base; J trimming: 10 bases; junction bases outside the gene matches: 8. This CDR3 is 15 amino acids long. Germline V gene sequence: CDR1 SGDLS, CDR2 YYNGEE. The CDR3 is CASSVRQGEGSPLHF. CDR3 sequence (DNA): TGTGCCAGCAGCGTAAGGCAGGGGGAAGGCTCACCCCTCCACTTT.

This chain connects TRBV10-3 to TRBJ1-2; no firm D call. The CDR3 is 13 residues long. V lost 3 bases, J lost 7 bases, and 12 bases lay in between. Germline CDR1 reads ENHRY; CDR2 reads SYGVKD. The CDR3 region has the DNA TGTGCCATCAGTGACCAACAGAAGATTGGCTACACCTTC. It codes for CAISDQQKIGYTF.

The chain carries TRBV4-1 and TRBJ2-1; 15 nucleotides match TRBD2. Germline-derived CDR1 and CDR2 are MGHRA and YSYEKL. V lost 0 bases and J lost 7; bases outside the gene matches: 4. The CDR3 has 17 residues. CDR3 in DNA: TGCGCCAGCAGCCAAGATGGGACTAGCGGGGGGTTTAATGAGCAGTTCTTC. This sequence encodes CASSQDGTSGGFNEQFF.

Many counts were recorded for this clone. The V and J genes are TRBV7-2 and TRBJ2-7, with 7 bases identical to TRBD1. The CDR3 has 14 amino acids. From germline, CDR1 is SGHTA and CDR2 FQGNSA. V lost 6 bases, J lost 3 bases, and 8 bases stayed unmatched. The CDR3 coding sequence is TGTGCCAGCAGTCCCGTCTGGGACAGCTACGAGCAGTACTTC. This translates into CASSPVWDSYEQYF.

The V call is TRBV19, the J call TRBJ1-2, with a weak D call TRBD1 (5 bases). Germline V gene data show CDR1 as LNHDA and CDR2 as SQIVND (reference sequence). This CDR3 spans 15 amino acids. V was pared by 5 bases and J by 4 bases, with 17 bases between. The DNA for the CDR3 is TGTGCCAGTAGTTCCCGGATGGGGGGTACCTATGGCTACACCTTC. Amino acids: CASSSRMGGTYGYTF. The whole variable domain, filled in from reference TRBV19 and TRBJ1-2, reads DGGITQSPKYLFRKEGQNVTLSCEQNLNHDAMYWYRQDPGQGLRLIYYSQIVNDFQKGDIAEGYSVSREKKESFPLTVTSAQKNPTAFYLCASSSRMGGTYGYTFGSGTRLTVV.

In its sample, this clone was seen a few times. The chain links TRBV27 to TRBJ1-1; possible D gene TRBD1, 5 bases. CDR1 is MNHEY and CDR2 is SMNVEV in the germline V gene (reference sequence). Trimming took 5 bases from V and 7 from J, leaving 17 bases between them. This CDR3 is built from 14 residues. The CDR3 loop is CASSPLAGDLEAFF. Here the CDR3 DNA reads TGTGCCAGCAGTCCGCTCGCCGGGGACCTTGAAGCTTTCTTT.

The V and J genes are TRBV5-1 and TRBJ2-7, with D possibly matching TRBD2 (5 bases). CDR1 and CDR2 from the germline V gene are SGHRS and YFSETQ. V gave up 4 bases and J gave up 9 bases, with 20 bases separating them. The CDR3 is made up of 14 amino acids. The CDR3 loop is CASSPTALVGGQYF. The CDR3 DNA follows: TGCGCCAGCAGCCCCACAGCCCTGGTTGGAGGGCAGTACTTC.

The gene calls are TRBV15 and TRBJ2-1; 11 bases match TRBD2. The J segment lost 4 bases and the V segment lost 2 bases, leaving 4 bases of the junction unmatched. Germline loops: CDR1 LNHNV, CDR2 YYDKDF (reference sequence). The length of the CDR3 is 16 residues. As DNA, the CDR3 is TGTGCCACCAGCAGATCGACTAGCGGGGCGTACAATGAGCAGTTCTTC. Residues: CATSRSTSGAYNEQFF. Full variable domain (remainder filled in from reference TRBV15 and TRBJ2-1): DAMVIQNPRYQVTQFGKPVTLSCSQTLNHNVMYWYQQKSSQAPKLLFHYYDKDFNNEADTPDNFQSRRPNTSFCFLDIRSPGLGDTAMYLCATSRSTSGAYNEQFFGPGTRLTVL.

The chain combines TRBV29-1 with TRBJ2-7; possible D gene TRBD2, 6 bases. This CDR3 has 14 amino acids. With 7 bases removed from V and 0 bases from J, the gap between germline ends came to 16 bases. In germline, CDR1 is SQVTM, CDR2 ANQGSEA. The CDR3 region has the DNA TGCAGCGCCCGAACCGGGACTGCCTCCTACGAGCAGTACTTC. Translated: CSARTGTASYEQYF.

This clone was recorded once. J is TRBJ1-5 and V is TRBV2; a possible D gene is TRBD1 (5 bases). V was shortened by 8 bases and J by 3 bases, with 11 bases between the two germline ends. CDR3 length: 13 residues. Germline values: CDR1 SNHLY, CDR2 FYNNEI. The DNA of the CDR3 is TGTGCCAGCGGGCAGGGCAACAATCAGCCCCAGCATTTT. Residues: CASGQGNNQPQHF.

J is TRBJ2-7 and V is TRBV19; 7 nucleotides agree with TRBD1. V dropped 1 base and J dropped 2; count of bases not matched to a gene: 5. CDR1 LNHDA and CDR2 SQIVND come from the germline V gene (reference sequence). This CDR3 contains 15 residues. In DNA form, the CDR3 reads TGTGCCAGTAGTATAGGACAGGGAGAAACCTACGAGCAGTACTTC. This codes for CASSIGQGETYEQYF.

This chain links TRBV7-2 with TRBJ2-1; D gene unclear. The CDR3 totals 14 residues. Trimming pared 8 bases from V and 0 bases from J, leaving 11 bases between. The germline CDR1 and CDR2 sequences are SGHTA and FQGNSA. CDR3 loop: CASHLWGSYNEQFF. DNA of the CDR3: TGTGCCAGCCATCTCTGGGGCTCCTACAATGAGCAGTTCTTC.

The genes are TRBV6-4 and TRBJ1-1; TRBD1 matches at 7 bases. CDR1 MRHNA and CDR2 SNTAGT come from the germline V gene. The junction had 12 bases not matched to a gene; V was cut back by 11 bases and J by 3 bases. The CDR3 is 14 residues long. The CDR3 region has the DNA TGTGCCGCCGAACAGGGGATGAAGGACACTGAAGCTTTCTTT. This codes for CAAEQGMKDTEAFF.

Regarding this clone: Within the sample, other DNA sequences also encode this same CDR3. This rearrangement joins TRBV5-1 to TRBJ2-3; D not certain. V lost 4 bases to trimming and J lost 0 bases, with 6 bases between them. CDR1 and CDR2 from the germline V gene are SGHRS and YFSETQ. The CDR3 is made up of 13 amino acids. CDR3 coding DNA: TGCGCCAGCAGCACCGGAAGCACAGATACGCAGTATTTT. Its protein product is CASSTGSTDTQYF.

The V gene is TRBV6-6, the J gene TRBJ1-2; 7 bases are shared with TRBD1. The ends lost 6 bases at V and 1 base at J; junction bases unmatched: 8. The CDR3 runs to 15 residues. Germline loops: CDR1 MNHNY, CDR2 SVGAGI (reference sequence). The CDR3 bases are TGTGCCAGCAGCTACGGACAGGCTGATAACTATGGCTACACCTTC. Translation: CASSYGQADNYGYTF.

This clone was recorded only once. The chain is built from TRBV5-1 and TRBJ1-6; D might be TRBD1 (5 bases). Deletions cut 3 bases from V and 8 bases from J, with 12 bases between. Germline CDR1 SGHRS, CDR2 YFSETQ. The CDR3 spans 14 residues. The CDR3 nucleotides are TGCGCCAGCAGCTCCACAGGACCTTATTCACCCCTCCACTTT. This gives the protein CASSSTGPYSPLHF.

The sample holds a few counts of this clone. The chain combines TRBV18 with TRBJ1-1, with TRBD1 as a possible D gene (6 bases). Germline V gene lookup returns CDR1 KGHSH and CDR2 LQKENI. The CDR3 consists of 13 residues. Between the trimmed V and J ends, which lost 8 bases and 5 bases, there was a span of 15 bases. The CDR3 DNA is TGTGCCAGCCATCGGAGGGGGGAGACTGAAGCTTTCTTT. The encoded protein is CASHRRGETEAFF.